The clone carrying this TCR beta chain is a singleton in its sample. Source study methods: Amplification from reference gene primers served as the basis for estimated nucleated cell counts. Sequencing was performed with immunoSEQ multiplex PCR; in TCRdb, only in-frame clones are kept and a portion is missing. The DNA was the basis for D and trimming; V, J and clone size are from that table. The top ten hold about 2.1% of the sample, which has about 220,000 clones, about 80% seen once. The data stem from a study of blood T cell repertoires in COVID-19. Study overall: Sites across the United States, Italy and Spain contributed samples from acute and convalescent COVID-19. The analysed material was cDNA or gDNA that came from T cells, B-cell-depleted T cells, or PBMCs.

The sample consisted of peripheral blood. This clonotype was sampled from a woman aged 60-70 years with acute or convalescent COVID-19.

The CDR3 protein is CASSSPGTGGGGNQPQHF. The CDR3 nucleotides read TGTGCCAGCAGTTCACCCGGGACAGGGGGCGGCGGCAATCAGCCCCAGCATTTT. The gene calls are TRBV28 and TRBJ1-5; 12 positions agree with TRBD1. Germline V CDR1 and CDR2: MDHEN, SYDVKM. V lost 4 bases, J lost 2 bases, and 9 bases stayed unmatched. The CDR3 is 18 amino acids.